This TCR beta chain stems from a study of blood T cell repertoires in COVID-19. Across the study: T cells, B-cell-depleted T cells, or PBMCs provided the cDNA or gDNA that served as material.

Per the study methods: How many nucleated cells were present was estimated from reference gene primer amplification. Profiled with immunoSEQ multiplex PCR; TCRdb holds only in-frame clones, not every one. V, J and clone size reflect that table, while D and trimming were determined from the DNA. The sample includes tens of thousands of clones, more than 90% seen only once; the top ten take about 1.3%. V lost 6 bases and J lost 2; bases outside the gene matches: 4. The CDR3 runs 14 residues. Germline CDR1 reads MNHEY; CDR2 reads SVGAGI. The V and J genes are TRBV6-5 and TRBJ1-3; TRBD1 aligns across 7 bases. What was sequenced was peripheral blood. This TCR was recovered from a man between 60 and 75 years old with acute or convalescent COVID-19. The CDR3 bases are TGTGCCAGCAGGGTGGACAGGACTGGAAACACCATATATTTT. It yields the protein CASRVDRTGNTIYF.